This TCR beta chain was profiled in a study of human T cells and chemical hapten exposure (TCRdb year 2021). For context, the study as a whole: Libraries were pooled for sequencing, and per-sample TCR yields varied mainly because of small differences in library volumes within the pool. For every blood RNA sample, sequencing covered both the TCR alpha and TCR beta chains. The study tracked peripheral blood TCR repertoire changes in vivo during primary and secondary sensitization to the hapten diphenylcyclopropenone (DPC) in alopecia patients. What the research found in general, with its limitations: The number of TCRs above 1 in 1000 frequency did not change with DPC sensitization; there was no evidence of global repertoire structure alterations. After repeated subsampling, changes were observed in the strength of the expansion versus patch-test correlation and in the threshold at which the correlation became significant.

The receptor library was made with RACE. Sequencing instrument: NextSeq 500. During library preparation, unique molecular identifiers were attached to individual cDNA molecules so that TCRs could be counted in a quantitative, reproducible way. Under the source paper's analysis protocol: Samples had a median of 95,638 TCRs, with a range from about 23,224 to 700,000. The Decombinator software suite was used to annotate the V, J and CDR3 of the TCR reads. For PS versus PT1 abundance plots, all samples were subsampled to the same number of TCRs (28,000). TCRs were defined as expanded if absent before sensitization and observed at least eight times at the 2-week time point. TCRdb reran the public reads through fastp at Q25 and MiXCR, keeping productive beta chains. Rows are unified per CDR3 protein, each entry keeping the most common DNA and genes. The V and J calls follow TCRdb's processing rather than the paper's. This sample has 70,000 to 85,000 distinct CDR3 sequences in its table, and 8.6% of those were observed once. The ten biggest clones cover under 2% of the sample.

Taken with the paper, the label for time point translates to: healthy volunteer bleed at 6 weeks. Unfractionated whole blood was collected in Tempus Blood RNA tubes, and total RNA was extracted from that blood. Roughly 5 healthy volunteers served as TCR sequencing controls and were bled at day 0, 2 weeks and 6 weeks. The sample holds many counts of this clonotype. Its antigen is not yet known. Within one base of it there is no much larger clone, and no base qualities were kept. The sequence came from a male donor in good health. Some clones in this sample may be carry-over from other donors' samples. Sample: whole blood.

CDR3 protein: CASSFSTGGWSNQPQHF. The DNA sequence is given as TGTGCCAGCAGTTTCTCGACAGGGGGCTGGAGCAATCAGCCCCAGCATTTT. This receptor chain uses TRBV6-2 or TRBV6-3 and TRBJ1-5; a stretch of 10 junction bases matches TRBD1. The CDR3 covers 17 residues, taking in both the cysteine and the phenylalanine. Just CDR3 DNA is preserved here, 51 bases in frame from base 1. Looking up the germline V gene yields CDR1 MNHEY and CDR2 SVGEGT. V lost 4 bases and J lost 1 base, and the count of bases not matched to a germline gene is 7.